Listed below are T cell receptor beta chains from one sample, sequenced in a study of tumor-infiltrating lymphocytes in primary liver carcinoma. One entry per CDR3 protein, called by TCRdb with MiXCR from the multiplex PCR reads. The sample lists roughly 48,000 distinct CDR3 sequences, 60% to 75% occurring once. The sequenced sample was liver tumor tissue from sampling region 3. These receptors originate from a man in his forties or fifties with primary liver carcinoma and hepatitis B virus infection. The CDR3 runs from the conserved cysteine through the conserved F or W. The D gene is left open where the match is weak. Some rows mark clone size as missing; the rest say once, few, many or name a class of expanded clone.

TRBV7-8	15	NA	TRBD1	TRBJ1-6	TGTGGCGGCAGCTTAGGGGGACAGGGGAGTTCACCCATCCACTTT	CGGSLGGQGSSPIHF
TRBV12-3/TRBV12-4	15	NA	TRBD2	TRBJ2-1	TGTGCCAGCAGTTTATGCGTAGCGGGGGGTCCTCCCCTGTTCTTC	CASSLCVAGGPPLFF
TRBV14	15	NA	NA	TRBJ1-1	TGTGCCAGCAGTCGAGGGGTCTCCCCAGTGACTGAAGCTTTCTTT	CASSRGVSPVTEAFF
TRBV10-3	14	NA	TRBD1	TRBJ1-6	TGTGCCATGAGCCACGACAGGGGAGAATCACCCCTCCACTTC	CAMSHDRGESPLHF
TRBV11-2	16	NA	TRBD2	TRBJ2-4	TGTGCCATCAGTCAGAATGTAAGGGGAGCGGGAAACATTCGGTACTTC	CAISQNVRGAGNIRYF
TRBV11-2	14	NA	NA	TRBJ2-1	TGTGCCAGCAGCCGAGTCGGGTCTGACAATGAGCAGTTCTTC	CASSRVGSDNEQFF
TRBV4-1	14	NA	NA	TRBJ2-3	TGCGCCAGCAGCCAAGGAGTACAAGGGCATATGCAGTATTTT	CASSQGVQGHMQYF
TRBV5-1	16	many	TRBD1	TRBJ2-2	TGCGCCAGCAGCTTGGAGAGACAGGGAGTATACGGGGAGCTGTTTTTT	CASSLERQGVYGELFF
TRBV29-1	12	once	NA	TRBJ2-7	TGCAGCTCGTGGTTAAGTTCGGGAGAGCAGTACTTC	CSSWLSSGEQYF
TRBV4-2	15	NA	TRBD2	TRBJ2-1	TGTGCCAGCAGCCAAAGCGGGAGGGGGGACAATGAGCAGTTCTTC	CASSQSGRGDNEQFF
TRBV28	13	NA	NA	TRBJ2-7	TGTGCCAGCAGTAACGCAGTGACCTACGAGCAGTACTTC	CASSNAVTYEQYF
TRBV11-2	16	NA	NA	TRBJ2-2	TGTGCCAGCAACTCCAGACAGGCTTTGAACACCGGGGTGCTGTTTTTT	CASNSRQALNTGVLFF
TRBV7-9	17	NA	NA	TRBJ2-1	TGTGCCAGCTGCTTAGCGGTTACCCAGAGCTCCTTCAATGAGCAGTTCTTC	CASCLAVTQSSFNEQFF
TRBV11-1	17	few	TRBD2	TRBJ2-1	TGTGCCAGCAACCTGGGATTAGCGGGAGAAGTTGACAATGAGCAATTCTTC	CASNLGLAGEVDNEQFF
TRBV29-1	13	once	NA	TRBJ2-5	TGCTGCGTTGGACAGTGGGCCCTAGAGACCCAGTACTTC	CCVGQWALETQYF
TRBV4-1	17	NA	TRBD2	TRBJ2-1	TGCGCCAGCAGCCAGGGGGACGCGGGAGGGCCTCTCATTGAGGAGTTCTTC	CASSQGDAGGPLIEEFF
TRBV14	15	NA	TRBD2	TRBJ2-7	TGTGCCAGCGGCCAATATAGCGGGTTTACCCACGAGCAGTACTTC	CASGQYSGFTHEQYF
TRBV4-1	16	NA	TRBD1	TRBJ1-6	TGCGCCAGCAGCCTCCTCCCGGGACAGAGTAATTCACACCCCCACTTT	CASSLLPGQSNSHPHF
TRBV12-3/TRBV12-4	13	NA	NA	TRBJ2-7	TGTGCCGGTAGGCCTACGGGGGAGCAAGAGCAGTACTTC	CAGRPTGEQEQYF
TRBV4-1	20	NA	TRBD2	TRBJ2-1	TGCGCCAGCAGCTCCTCAGACAGGGGACTAGCGGGAGGGTCGGGAAATGAGCAGTTCTTC	CASSSSDRGLAGGSGNEQFF
TRBV5-4	16	once	TRBD1	TRBJ2-5	TGTGCCAGCAGCAACAACCGGGACAGGGCACAAGAGACCCGGTACTTC	CASSNNRDRAQETRYF
TRBV11-2	15	NA	NA	TRBJ2-7	TGTGTCAGCAGCTTAAAGTACTCCAACTCCTACGAGCAGTACTTC	CVSSLKYSNSYEQYF
TRBV11-2	14	NA	TRBD2	TRBJ2-3	TGTGCCAGCTGCCCAGCGGGAGAGCCAGATAGGGAGTATTTT	CASCPAGEPDREYF
TRBV11-2	17	NA	NA	TRBJ2-2	TGTGCCAGCAGCTTAGTTCGGACGTACCAAGGGACCGGGGAACTGTTCTTT	CASSLVRTYQGTGELFF
TRBV14	16	NA	TRBD1	TRBJ1-1	TGTGCAGGCAGCTTATGGGACAGGGACGGGAACACTGAAGCTTTCTTT	CAGSLWDRDGNTEAFF
TRBV5-8	14	NA	TRBD2	TRBJ2-2	TGTGGCGGCAGCTTGCGGGGGGGATCCGGGGAGCTGTTTTTT	CGGSLRGGSGELFF
TRBV10-2	13	once	TRBD1	TRBJ1-1	TGCACCAGTAGCGGACAGGGGGCAGATGAAGCTTTCTTT	CTSSGQGADEAFF
TRBV5-4	12	once	NA	TRBJ2-7	TGTGCAAACAGCTTGAATCTGCCCGAGCAGTACTTC	CANSLNLPEQYF
TRBV7-9	15	few	TRBD2	TRBJ2-1	TGTGCCAGCAGCTTAAGTGGCGGGAGGGCCGTTGAGCTGTTCTTC	CASSLSGGRAVELFF
TRBV11-2	16	NA	TRBD1	TRBJ2-5	TGTGCCAGCGGCACAAGAACAGGGGGCGCGAAAGAGAGCCAGTACTTC	CASGTRTGGAKESQYF
TRBV11-2	19	NA	TRBD2	TRBJ2-7	TGTGCCGGCACCTCGGATAAGGGGCGGACTAGCGGGAGGTTCTACGAGCAGTACTTC	CAGTSDKGRTSGRFYEQYF
TRBV4-1	16	NA	TRBD2	TRBJ2-1	TGCACCAGCAGCCAAGATAGACTAGCGGAAGCCCAAGGTCCGTTCTTC	CTSSQDRLAEAQGPFF
TRBV10-2	15	NA	TRBD2	TRBJ2-5	TGCGCCAGTAGTGAGTCGGAATGGGGGGGAGAGACCCAGTACTTC	CASSESEWGGETQYF
TRBV11-2	17	NA	NA	TRBJ1-1	TGTGCCAGCAACCGAATGGGGGGACATGGGTTCGGCACTGGAGCTTTCTTT	CASNRMGGHGFGTGAFF
TRBV6-5	15	NA	TRBD2	TRBJ2-5	TGTGCCAGCTGGTCGACTAGCGGGGTCCAAGAGAGCCAGTACTTC	CASWSTSGVQESQYF
TRBV4-1	15	NA	TRBD1	TRBJ2-7	TGCGCCAGCATCCAAGATTACAGGGGGGTATGCGAGCAGTACTTC	CASIQDYRGVCEQYF
TRBV10-3	14	NA	NA	TRBJ2-3	TGTGCCGTCAGCGTCAAGGCTGGCACAGATACGCAGTATTTT	CAVSVKAGTDTQYF
TRBV6-5	18	NA	TRBD1	TRBJ1-6	TGTGACAGCAGTTACTTTTCGGGAGGGGGCTCCTATAATTCACCCCTCCAGTTT	CDSSYFSGGGSYNSPLQF
TRBV5-4	15	NA	TRBD2	TRBJ2-7	TGTGCCTGCAGCCCAGGACTAGCGGTAATCTACGAGCAGTACTTC	CACSPGLAVIYEQYF
TRBV12-3/TRBV12-4	14	NA	NA	TRBJ2-1	TGTGCCAGCAGTTTCGCCTTCGGCGTCAATGAGCAGTTCTTC	CASSFAFGVNEQFF
TRBV11-1	13	NA	NA	TRBJ2-5	TGTGCCCCTACAAAAATAAGCCAAGAGACCCAGTACTTC	CAPTKISQETQYF
TRBV7-9	17	NA	TRBD2	TRBJ2-3	TGTCCCAGCAGCCAGTGGACTAGCGGGAGGGTCCCAGATACGCAGTATTTT	CPSSQWTSGRVPDTQYF
TRBV4-1	16	NA	NA	TRBJ2-2	TGCGCCAGCAACCCAGAAGAGGGTATCGACACCGGGGAGCTGTTTTTT	CASNPEEGIDTGELFF
TRBV11-2	18	NA	TRBD2	TRBJ2-3	TGTACCAGCATCTTAACAACTAGCGGGAGGGCGGGGCGAGATACGCAGTATTTT	CTSILTTSGRAGRDTQYF
TRBV6-5	18	NA	NA	TRBJ2-6	TGTGTCAGCAGTCTTTGGACACGGATGAAAGCTGGGGCCAATGTCCTGACTTTC	CVSSLWTRMKAGANVLTF